These 26 T cell receptor beta chains share one sample of origin, sequenced in a study of memory B cells and T cells in multiple sclerosis. CFSE-dim autoproliferating and CFSE-high non-proliferating T cells from unstimulated culture were sequenced separately. Replicate wells were pooled after more than 6 days of stimulus-free culture of approximately 5x10^7 CFSE-labeled PBMCs. Using immunoSEQ multiplex PCR, the repertoire was profiled, and TCRdb retains in-frame clones only, with some absent. The sample shows about 32,000 clones, about 83% of them seen only once. These receptors lack a known antigen. Sequenced: PBMCs from blood kept in culture. Receptors originate from a human donor with multiple sclerosis.

The V call is TRBV28, the J call TRBJ2-7; 7 bases map to TRBD1. CDR3 length equals 16 residues. From germline, CDR1 is MDHEN and CDR2 SYDVKM. Trimming at V came to 3 bases and at J to 0 bases, leaving 8 bases not matched to a gene. The CDR3 protein is CASSFNPGQPSYEQYF. In DNA form, the CDR3 reads TGTGCCAGCAGTTTTAATCCGGGACAGCCCTCCTACGAGCAGTACTTC.

The chain is built from TRBV4-1 and TRBJ2-3, with D unclear. The CDR3 spans 13 residues. V shed 8 bases and J shed 0 bases, with 9 bases lying between them. CDR1 is MGHRA, CDR2 YSYEKL, per germline. The CDR3: CASSGKSTDTQYF. In DNA, the CDR3 is TGCGCCAGCTCGGGTAAGAGCACAGATACGCAGTATTTT.

J is TRBJ2-1 and V is TRBV19; either TRBD1 or TRBD2 may supply D (5 bases each). The CDR3 contains 15 residues. Germline CDR1 reads LNHDA; CDR2 reads SQIVND (reference sequence). The V end lost 8 bases, the J end lost 3 bases, and 17 bases lay between the germline ends. Written as DNA, the CDR3 is TGTGCCAGTGCGAAACTGGGACGTAGCTACAATGAGCAGTTCTTC. Protein product: CASAKLGRSYNEQFF.

The rearrangement uses TRBV27 and TRBJ2-1; unclear D gene. With 0 bases removed from V and 0 bases from J, the gap between germline ends came to 9 bases. The CDR3 contains 16 residues. Germline V lookup: CDR1 MNHEY, CDR2 SMNVEV (reference sequence). The CDR3 here is CASSLSATSSYNEQFF. The CDR3 DNA follows: TGTGCCAGCAGTTTATCGGCCACGAGCTCCTACAATGAGCAGTTCTTC.

This clone was seen once. The CDR3 nucleotides read TGCGCCAGCAGCCCAGAAACAGGGAAGCCCCAGCATTTT. Translating gives CASSPETGKPQHF. The chain employs TRBV4-1 and TRBJ1-5; the D gene is possibly TRBD1 (6 bases). V was shortened by 4 bases and J by 8 bases, with 12 bases between the two germline ends. There are 13 residues in the CDR3. Germline V gene sequence: CDR1 MGHRA, CDR2 YSYEKL.

V and J are TRBV30 and TRBJ2-7, with 7 bases lining up with TRBD2. Trimming took 1 base from V and 7 from J; bases not matched to a gene: 7. CDR1 and CDR2 (germline): GTSNPN, SVGIG (reference sequence). CDR3 length: 13 amino acids. The CDR3 reads CAWSAAWGGEQYF. CDR3 nucleotide sequence: TGTGCCTGGAGTGCCGCGTGGGGAGGGGAGCAGTACTTC.

The rearrangement joins TRBV29-1 to TRBJ2-7, with TRBD2 matching 7 bases. With V trimmed by 6 bases and J by 5 bases, 16 bases remained unmatched. Germline CDR1 and CDR2: SQVTM and ANQGSEA. The length of the CDR3 is 15 residues. Here the CDR3 reads CSVATVRGRGDEQYF. The CDR3 nucleotides read TGCAGCGTGGCCACAGTTAGGGGCCGGGGGGACGAGCAGTACTTC.

V usage is TRBV7-6 and J usage is TRBJ2-5, with 10 bases identical to TRBD2. Germline assignment: CDR1 SGHVS and CDR2 FNYEAQ. V shed 1 base and J 3 bases; nucleotides not matched to a gene: 5. This CDR3 is 16 amino acids long. CDR3 in amino acids: CASSLGASGGKETQYF. Written as DNA, the CDR3 is TGTGCCAGCAGCTTAGGTGCTAGCGGGGGTAAAGAGACCCAGTACTTC.

This clone was counted a few times. J is TRBJ2-7 and V is TRBV5-1; D remains unclear. V lost 2 bases to trimming and J lost 0 bases, with 6 bases between them. The length of the CDR3 is 13 residues. CDR1 and CDR2 (germline): SGHRS, YFSETQ. CDR3: CASSFEGSYEQYF. CDR3 bases: TGCGCCAGCAGCTTCGAAGGCTCCTACGAGCAGTACTTC.

The chain employs TRBV27 and TRBJ1-1, with TRBD1 matching over 10 bases. The CDR3 extends over 14 amino acids. Unmatched junction bases numbered 8, after V lost 8 bases and J lost 5 bases. Germline-derived CDR1 and CDR2 are MNHEY and SMNVEV (reference sequence). The CDR3 nucleotides read TGTGCCAGCCGTGAACCGGGACAGGGGACTGAAGCTTTCTTT. Translating gives CASREPGQGTEAFF.

The V gene is TRBV28, the J gene TRBJ2-1; D is undetermined. The V gene's germline CDR1 is MDHEN and CDR2 SYDVKM. This CDR3 has 14 residues. Trimming took 9 bases from V and 2 from J, leaving 14 bases between them. This CDR3 reads CASFGETPYNEQFF. CDR3 bases: TGTGCCAGTTTCGGAGAGACACCCTACAATGAGCAGTTCTTC.

V usage is TRBV30 and J usage is TRBJ2-7, with D perhaps TRBD2 (5 bases). V shed 8 bases and J shed 3 bases, with 14 bases lying between them. The germline V gene has CDR1 GTSNPN and CDR2 SVGIG (reference sequence). There are 12 residues in the CDR3. Here the CDR3 DNA reads TGTGCCGGTCGGGGAGTTTACTACGAGCAGTACTTC. Encoded protein: CAGRGVYYEQYF.

This CDR3 is CASSARSGTRINIQYF. The CDR3 DNA reads as TGTGCCAGCAGCGCACGATCCGGGACCCGCATCAACATTCAGTACTTC. The rearrangement uses TRBV7-9 and TRBJ2-4; D is possibly TRBD1 or TRBD2 (5 bases each). The CDR3 covers 16 residues. The V gene lost 5 bases and the J gene lost 7 bases, with 21 bases spanning the gap. Germline-derived CDR1 and CDR2 are SEHNR and FQNEAQ (reference sequence).

The chain couples TRBV15 to TRBJ1-1; 8 nucleotides align to TRBD1. This CDR3 contains 17 residues. Trimming at V came to 1 base and at J to 1 base, leaving 8 bases not matched to a gene. Germline-derived CDR1 and CDR2 are LNHNV and YYDKDF (reference sequence). CDR3 residues: CATSRGLRQGRNTEAFF. DNA of the CDR3: TGTGCCACCAGCAGAGGGCTCCGACAGGGGAGGAACACTGAAGCTTTCTTT.

This clone was counted once. This sequence joins TRBV2 and TRBJ2-3; tentatively, D is TRBD2 (7 bases). This CDR3 has 15 residues. Germline CDR1 reads SNHLY; CDR2 reads FYNNEI. The V and J ends lost 6 bases and 7 bases respectively, with 20 bases between them. The CDR3 nucleotides read TGTGCCAGCAGGGGGGCTAGCGGCTTTAAGAATACGCAGTATTTT. It translates to CASRGASGFKNTQYF. Complete variable domain (other parts from reference TRBV2 and TRBJ2-3): EPEVTQTPSHQVTQMGQEVILRCVPISNHLYFYWYRQILGQKVEFLVSFYNNEISEKSEIFDDQFSVERPDGSNFTLKIRSTKLEDSAMYFCASRGASGFKNTQYFGPGTRLTVL.

V and J are TRBV5-4 and TRBJ2-7; D is perhaps TRBD2 (6 bases). V was clipped by 4 bases and J by 2 bases, with 13 bases between them. Germline CDR1 reads SGHNT; CDR2 reads YYREEE (reference sequence). The CDR3 has 14 residues. CDR3 bases: TGTGCCAGCAGCGGACCCGGGAGCACCTACGAGCAGTACTTC. It is translated as CASSGPGSTYEQYF. Full variable domain (missing parts from reference TRBV5-4 and TRBJ2-7): ETGVTQSPTHLIKTRGQQVTLRCSSQSGHNTVSWYQQALGQGPQFIFQYYREEENGRGNFPPRFSGLQFPNYSSELNVNALELDDSALYLCASSGPGSTYEQYFGPGTRLTVT.

The chain joins TRBV11-2 to TRBJ2-1; TRBD1 aligns across 8 bases. Germline trimming cut 4 bases from V and 8 bases from J; bases unmatched to any gene: 4. The CDR3 spans 13 residues. Germline CDR1 reads SGHAT; CDR2 reads FQNNGV. In DNA, the CDR3 is TGTGCCAGCAGCTCTTACAGGGGGGATGAGCAGTTCTTC. It codes for CASSSYRGDEQFF.

J is TRBJ1-4 and V is TRBV30; D perhaps matches TRBD1 (6 bases). V gave up 2 bases and J gave up 6 bases, with 13 bases separating them. The CDR3 extends over 14 amino acids. Germline CDR1 GTSNPN, CDR2 SVGIG (reference sequence). CDR3 protein: CAWSFRTADEKLFF. The CDR3 DNA reads as TGTGCCTGGAGTTTCCGGACAGCGGATGAAAAACTGTTTTTT.

The chain recombines TRBV15 with TRBJ1-2; possible D gene TRBD1, 5 bases. The CDR3 extends over 12 amino acids. Trimming stripped 1 base from V and 11 bases from J, with 11 bases between. Germline V CDR1 and CDR2: LNHNV, YYDKDF (reference sequence). Written as DNA, the CDR3 is TGTGCCACCAGCAGAGCCCCGGGGGGTTACACCTTC. Amino acids: CATSRAPGGYTF.

V is TRBV25-1 and J is TRBJ1-1; 7 nucleotides match TRBD1. The germline gives CDR1 MGHDK, CDR2 SYGVNS. CDR3 length equals 13 residues. With 7 bases clipped from V and 1 base from J, the junction kept 3 bases outside the gene matches. In DNA form, the CDR3 reads TGTGCCAGCAAACAGGGGCAGAACACTGAAGCTTTCTTT. Protein product: CASKQGQNTEAFF. The variable domain in full, with the rest retrieved from reference TRBV25-1 and TRBJ1-1, is EADIYQTPRYLVIGTGKKITLECSQTMGHDKMYWYQQDPGMELHLIHYSYGVNSTEKGDLSSESTVSRIRTEHFPLTLESARPSHTSQYLCASKQGQNTEAFFGQGTRLTVV.

The gene calls are TRBV19 and TRBJ1-3; no clear D gene. This CDR3 region has 17 residues. The germline V and J ends were trimmed by 3 bases and 2 bases, with 17 bases remaining between them. Per the germline V gene, CDR1 is LNHDA and CDR2 is SQIVND (reference sequence). Here the CDR3 reads CASSMQVRRETGNTIYF. DNA of the CDR3: TGTGCCAGTAGTATGCAGGTTAGGAGGGAAACTGGAAACACCATATATTTT.

CDR3 DNA sequence: TGTGCCAGCGACGGGATGGGGTTTGGCTACGAGCAGTACTTC. Translating gives CASDGMGFGYEQYF. This chain uses TRBV28 with TRBJ2-7; TRBD2 might be the D (5 bases). In germline, CDR1 is MDHEN, CDR2 SYDVKM. The CDR3 totals 14 residues. V lost 8 bases, J lost 3 bases, and 17 bases lay in between.

As regards this clone: Other DNA sequences in this specimen translate into the identical CDR3. V and J are TRBV5-1 and TRBJ2-5, with D possibly matching TRBD2 (5 bases). The CDR3 spans 14 residues. V gave up 2 bases and J gave up 2 bases, with 10 bases separating them. The germline V gene encodes CDR1 SGHRS and CDR2 YFSETQ. This chain's CDR3 is CASSLSGIQETQYF. The CDR3 region has the DNA TGCGCCAGCAGCTTATCCGGGATACAAGAGACCCAGTACTTC.

The V gene is TRBV6-5, the J gene TRBJ1-1; TRBD1 matches 9 bases. CDR3 length: 14 amino acids. Germline V gene lookup returns CDR1 MNHEY and CDR2 SVGAGI. V was pared by 6 bases and J by 4 bases, with 6 bases of the junction left unmatched. CDR3 coding DNA: TGTGCCAGCAGCCGGGGACAGGGTTTCACTGAAGCTTTCTTT. Its translation: CASSRGQGFTEAFF.

This clone was counted a single time. This chain uses TRBV6-1 with TRBJ1-2; no definite D call. There are 14 residues in the CDR3. The V end lost 0 bases, the J end lost 3 bases, and 8 bases lay between the germline ends. Germline V gene data show CDR1 as MNHNS and CDR2 as SASEGT. The CDR3 coding sequence is TGTGCCAGCAGTGAAGCGTGGTCAGACTATGGCTACACCTTC. It yields the protein CASSEAWSDYGYTF.

This clone turned up a few times. The chain carries TRBV19 and TRBJ1-5; perhaps TRBD1 as D (6 bases). CDR1 LNHDA and CDR2 SQIVND come from the germline V gene (reference sequence). V dropped 8 bases and J dropped 9 bases, with 20 bases sitting between them. The CDR3 totals 14 residues. CDR3: CASRSVGGAGPQHF. The DNA of the CDR3 is TGTGCCAGTCGGAGTGTGGGGGGGGCTGGGCCCCAGCATTTT.